The 7 T cell receptor beta chains listed next were all sequenced from one sample in a study of cytomegalovirus exposure and HLA in healthy donors. Primers: 60 Vbeta forward and 13 Jbeta reverse. Sequencing was performed with immunoSEQ multiplex PCR; in TCRdb, only in-frame clones are kept and a portion is missing. Seen here are 200,000 or so clones, nearly 80% observed once, and the top ten hold about 6%. Material for sequencing was PBMCs. The source of these receptors is a woman younger than 45 in good health and CMV-seropositive.

The chain uses TRBV5-6 and TRBJ2-1; 9 bases map to TRBD2. The CDR3 has 16 amino acids. Germline CDR1 is SGHDT and CDR2 is YYEEEE. V dropped 2 bases and J dropped 0; count of bases not matched to a gene: 3. The CDR3 spells CASSFFSGSSYNEQFF. CDR3 coding DNA: TGTGCCAGCAGCTTCTTTAGCGGGAGCTCCTACAATGAGCAGTTCTTC.

The chain joins TRBV4-2 to TRBJ1-2; TRBD1 might be the D (6 bases). The germline V gene has CDR1 LGHNA and CDR2 YNFKEQ. The germline V and J ends were trimmed by 2 bases and 2 bases, with 6 bases remaining between them. There are 13 residues in the CDR3. CDR3 DNA: TGTGCCAGCAGCCAAACAGGGAACTATGGCTACACCTTC. It is translated as CASSQTGNYGYTF.

V usage is TRBV18 and J usage is TRBJ2-5; 7 positions agree with TRBD1. The CDR3 has 13 amino acids. With 6 bases clipped from V and 4 bases from J, the junction kept 5 bases outside the gene matches. Germline V lookup: CDR1 KGHSH, CDR2 LQKENI. The CDR3 here is CASSFDRAETQYF. In DNA form, the CDR3 reads TGTGCCAGCTCGTTTGACAGGGCAGAGACCCAGTACTTC.

V usage is TRBV5-4 and J usage is TRBJ2-7, with 7 bases identical to TRBD1. Germline loops: CDR1 SGHNT, CDR2 YYREEE (reference sequence). V lost 0 bases to trimming and J lost 2 bases; unmatched junction nucleotides: 2. The CDR3 consists of 14 residues. In DNA form, the CDR3 reads TGTGCCAGCAGCTTGGGGGACAGCACCTACGAGCAGTACTTC. It encodes CASSLGDSTYEQYF.

On this clone: An end of the junction differs from the germline gene, which may be a read error. The chain combines TRBV7-7 with TRBJ2-5; D might be TRBD2 (5 bases). CDR1 and CDR2 from the germline V gene are SSHAT and FNYEAQ (reference sequence). The CDR3 length is 14 residues. CDR3 coding DNA: TGTGCTAGCAGCCCCTCGGGGAACCAAGAGACCCAGTACTTC. Its translation: CASSPSGNQETQYF.

V is TRBV19 and J is TRBJ2-7, with TRBD2 matching 13 bases. V was clipped by 5 bases and J by 1 base; unmatched bases: 2. Germline CDR1 is LNHDA and CDR2 is SQIVND (reference sequence). The CDR3 is 15 amino acids. CDR3 loop: CASSATSGGSYEQYF. In DNA form, the CDR3 reads TGTGCCAGTAGTGCGACTAGCGGGGGGTCCTACGAGCAGTACTTC.

This chain links TRBV11-3 with TRBJ2-7; D gene ambiguous. Germline V gene lookup returns CDR1 SGHNT and CDR2 YENEEA. The CDR3 extends over 15 amino acids. Trimming took 5 bases from V and 3 from J, leaving 17 bases between them. In nucleotides, the CDR3 is TGTGCCAGCAGCACGCGGAGCACCGCCGTCTACGAGCAGTACTTC. Translating it yields CASSTRSTAVYEQYF.